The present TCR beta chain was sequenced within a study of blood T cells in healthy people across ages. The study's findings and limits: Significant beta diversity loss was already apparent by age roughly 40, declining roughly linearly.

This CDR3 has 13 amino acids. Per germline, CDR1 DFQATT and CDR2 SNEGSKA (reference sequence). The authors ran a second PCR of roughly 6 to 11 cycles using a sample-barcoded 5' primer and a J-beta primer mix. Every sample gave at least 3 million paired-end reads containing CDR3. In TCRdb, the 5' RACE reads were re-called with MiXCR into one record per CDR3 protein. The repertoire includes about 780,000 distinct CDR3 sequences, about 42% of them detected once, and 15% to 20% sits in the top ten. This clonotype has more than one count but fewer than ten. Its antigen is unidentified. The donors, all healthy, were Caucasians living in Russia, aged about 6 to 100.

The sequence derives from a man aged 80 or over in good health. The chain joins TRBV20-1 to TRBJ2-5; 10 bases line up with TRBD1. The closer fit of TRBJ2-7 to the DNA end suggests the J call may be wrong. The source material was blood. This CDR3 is CSAPTGGYGEQYF. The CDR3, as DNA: TGCAGTGCTCCGACAGGGGGCTATGGCGAGCAGTACTTC.